This passage covers 20 T cell receptor beta chains from one sample sequenced in a study of response to subunit inactivated influenza vaccine. One entry per CDR3 protein, called by TCRdb with MiXCR from the RT-PCR reads. This table has approximately 530,000 distinct CDR3 sequences, about 8% appearing once. The sequenced sample was PBMCs from blood, obtained less than 30 months after vaccination. The receptors originated from a man aged 50 to 69 who received an inactivated influenza vaccine.

Ten or more counts support this clonotype. This chain uses TRBV28 with TRBJ2-1, with D perhaps TRBD1 or TRBD2 (7 bases each). Germline loops: CDR1 MDHEN, CDR2 SYDVKM. This CDR3 has 13 residues. Trimming took 11 bases from V and 3 from J, leaving 14 bases between them. In DNA, the CDR3 is TGTGCCCACCGCAGGGGGGGCTACAATGAGCAGTTCTTC. Protein sequence: CAHRRGGYNEQFF.

This clonotype was counted only a few times. CDR3 residues: CASRRKGNSYEQYF. The CDR3 bases are TGTGCCAGCAGAAGGAAGGGGAATTCCTACGAGCAGTACTTC. V usage is TRBV6-2 or TRBV6-3 and J usage is TRBJ2-7; possibly TRBD1 for D (5 bases). CDR3 length: 14 amino acids. V was cut by 6 bases and J by 1 base, with 13 bases left in between. In germline, CDR1 is MNHEY, CDR2 SVGEGT.

This clonotype has only a few counts. The CDR3 here is CASSLRRRQERTGELFF. Written as DNA, the CDR3 is TGTGCCAGCAGCTTGCGCCGCAGGCAGGAGAGAACCGGGGAGCTGTTTTTT. This chain links TRBV5-5 with TRBJ2-2; no reliable D call. The ends were cut back, 1 base at V and 5 bases at J, with 18 bases in the middle. The CDR3 has 17 amino acids. Germline V lookup: CDR1 SGHKS, CDR2 YYEKEE (reference sequence).

The chain combines TRBV19 with TRBJ1-2; a weak D match, TRBD1 (5 bases). The germline V gene encodes CDR1 LNHDA and CDR2 SQIVND (reference sequence). This CDR3 contains 13 residues. The V gene lost 3 bases and the J gene lost 3 bases, with 8 bases spanning the gap. The CDR3 is CASSIGTHYGYTF. The CDR3 DNA reads TGTGCCAGTAGTATCGGGACGCACTATGGCTACACCTTC.

This clonotype came up a few times. The rearrangement joins TRBV12-3 or TRBV12-4 to TRBJ2-1; D perhaps matches TRBD2 (5 bases). Between the trimmed V and J ends, which lost 6 bases and 3 bases, there was a span of 15 bases. This CDR3 contains 15 residues. CDR3 nucleotides: TGTGCCAGCAGCGACGTCCCCGGGGACTACAATGAGCAGTTCTTC. Residues: CASSDVPGDYNEQFF.

J is TRBJ2-2 and V is TRBV20-1; TRBD1 might be the D (6 bases). This CDR3 has 15 residues. Trimming cost V 6 bases and J 1 base, with 15 bases left between them. CDR1 and CDR2 from the germline V gene are DFQATT and SNEGSKA (reference sequence). The CDR3 bases are TGCAGTGCAACCCTCGGGACACTGAACACCGGGGAGCTGTTTTTT. Protein product: CSATLGTLNTGELFF.

This chain links TRBV21-1 with TRBJ1-5; TRBD1 reflects the table's D call only, with no check against the DNA. TRBV21-1 is deemed a pseudogene. CDR3 size: 18 residues. The CDR3 region is CASSKVFKGGRGNQPQHF. Here the CDR3 DNA reads TGTGCCAGCAGCAAAGTTTTTAAAGGGGGTCGGGGCAATCAGCCCCAGCATTTT.

CDR3 residues: CASSLGASGLYNEQFF. In DNA form, the CDR3 reads TGTGCCAGCAGCTTAGGGGCTAGCGGACTCTACAATGAGCAGTTCTTC. The rearrangement links TRBV7-2 to TRBJ2-1, with TRBD2 identical over 7 bases. CDR3 size: 16 residues. V gave up 1 base and J gave up 3 bases; unmatched junction bases: 6. Germline CDR1 SGHTA, CDR2 FQGNSA.

The chain links TRBV6-2 or TRBV6-3 to TRBJ2-3; 7 nucleotides align to TRBD2. CDR1 is MNHEY, CDR2 SVGEGT, per germline. Trimming cost V 2 bases and J 4 bases; bases outside gene matches: 6. The CDR3 covers 15 residues. The CDR3 DNA reads TGTGCCAGCAGTTACACCGGGAGGCCCGCAGATACGCAGTATTTT. Its translation is CASSYTGRPADTQYF.

This clonotype was recorded a few times. The V call is TRBV20-1, the J call TRBJ2-7; no definite D call. This CDR3 region has 13 residues. The V end was cut by 6 bases, the J end by 2 bases, with 14 bases between. Germline CDR1 is DFQATT and CDR2 is SNEGSKA (reference sequence). The CDR3 nucleotides are TGCAGTGCCCCTCACCCGCGGACCTACGAGCAGTACTTC. Translation gives CSAPHPRTYEQYF.

This clonotype was counted many times. The V call is TRBV30, the J call TRBJ1-5, with 10 bases matching TRBD1. V gave up 5 bases and J gave up 5 bases; unmatched junction bases: 3. The CDR3 spans 13 residues. The germline V gene encodes CDR1 GTSNPN and CDR2 SVGIG (reference sequence). The CDR3 loop reads CAWGTGADQPQHF. The CDR3 DNA reads TGTGCCTGGGGGACAGGGGCAGATCAGCCCCAGCATTTT.

This clonotype showed up many times. The CDR3 is CASSLGLAGTGELFF. In DNA, the CDR3 is TGTGCCAGCAGTCTTGGACTAGCGGGAACCGGGGAGCTGTTTTTT. The J gene is TRBJ2-2, the V gene TRBV12-3 or TRBV12-4; 12 bases line up with TRBD2. The CDR3 is 15 residues long. Unmatched junction bases numbered 3, after V lost 5 bases and J lost 5 bases.

This clonotype was observed many times. As DNA, the CDR3 is TGTGCCAGCAGCGGGGACAGGGAAAAACTGTTTTTT. Amino acid sequence: CASSGDREKLFF. V gene TRBV28 combines with J gene TRBJ1-4; 8 bases align to TRBD1. V lost 6 bases to trimming and J lost 8 bases; unmatched junction nucleotides: 2. This CDR3 has 12 residues. From germline, CDR1 is MDHEN and CDR2 SYDVKM.

The rearrangement uses TRBV6-1 and TRBJ2-7; a weak D match, TRBD1 (5 bases). V lost 8 bases and J 2 bases, leaving 10 bases between the germline ends. The CDR3 spans 12 residues. Germline CDR1 and CDR2: MNHNS and SASEGT. Here the CDR3 reads CASGPRAYEQYF. The CDR3 DNA reads TGTGCCAGCGGGCCCAGGGCCTACGAGCAGTACTTC.

At least ten counts were recorded for this clonotype. CDR3 nucleotides: TGTGCCAGCAGCCAAGTGGACTGGGGAGAGACCCAGTACTTC. It translates to CASSQVDWGETQYF. The rearrangement joins TRBV14 to TRBJ2-5; the D gene is possibly TRBD2 (5 bases). The CDR3 totals 14 residues. The germline V gene encodes CDR1 SGHDN and CDR2 FVKESK. Trimming removed 1 base from V and 4 bases from J, with 10 bases in between.

There are a few counts of this clonotype. V is TRBV2 and J is TRBJ2-2, with D tentatively TRBD2 (5 bases). The CDR3 extends over 13 amino acids. V gave up 9 bases and J gave up 1 base, with 9 bases separating them. Per germline, CDR1 SNHLY and CDR2 FYNNEI. CDR3 in DNA: TGTGCCAGTCAACGGGGGAACACCGGGGAGCTGTTTTTT. Its protein product is CASQRGNTGELFF.

This clonotype was counted many times. The chain is built from TRBV20-1 and TRBJ2-6, with 8 bases fitting TRBD1. Looked up from germline, CDR1 is DFQATT and CDR2 is SNEGSKA (reference sequence). The CDR3 has 19 residues. With V trimmed by 3 bases and J by 3 bases, 16 bases remained unmatched. The CDR3 sequence: CSARAHLRQGAGGANVLTF. CDR3 bases: TGCAGTGCTAGGGCCCATCTGCGGCAGGGGGCTGGTGGGGCCAACGTCCTGACTTTC.

V and J are TRBV15 and TRBJ1-1, with D tentatively TRBD1 (5 bases). V lost 2 bases and J 10 bases, leaving 20 bases between the germline ends. The V gene's germline CDR1 is LNHNV and CDR2 YYDKDF (reference sequence). There are 15 residues in the CDR3. The CDR3 protein is CATSRPPPSQGRAFF. The CDR3 DNA sequence: TGTGCCACCAGCAGACCCCCTCCCTCCCAGGGACGAGCTTTCTTT. Complete variable domain (other parts from reference TRBV15 and TRBJ1-1): DAMVIQNPRYQVTQFGKPVTLSCSQTLNHNVMYWYQQKSSQAPKLLFHYYDKDFNNEADTPDNFQSRRPNTSFCFLDIRSPGLGDTAMYLCATSRPPPSQGRAFFGQGTRLTVV.

This clonotype turned up a few times. The V call is TRBV7-9, the J call TRBJ2-6; D might be TRBD1 (6 bases). The V and J ends lost 5 bases and 2 bases respectively, with 13 bases between them. There are 16 residues in the CDR3. The germline CDR1 and CDR2 sequences are SEHNR and FQNEAQ (reference sequence). This CDR3 reads CASSISTGTGANVLTF. The CDR3 coding sequence is TGTGCCAGCAGCATTTCTACAGGGACTGGGGCCAACGTCCTGACTTTC.

This clonotype has just a few counts. V is TRBV12-3 or TRBV12-4 and J is TRBJ2-7; D gene uncertain. This CDR3 spans 12 amino acids. The ends were cut back, 6 bases at V and 10 bases at J, with 16 bases in the middle. The CDR3 protein is CASRGSLNEQYF. The CDR3 DNA is TGTGCCAGCAGGGGTAGCCTTAATGAACAGTACTTC.